This TCR beta chain emerged from a study of post-analysis software for immune sequencing data. The study, taken as a whole, reports: Five TRBV segments occurring more often in patients than controls included TRBV5-6, TRBV5-1 and TRBV20-1.

Unique molecular identifiers were carried by the TCR beta cDNA libraries. One entry per CDR3 protein, called by TCRdb with MiXCR from the PCR reads. The data contain around 400,000 distinct CDR3 sequences, approximately 38% of them singletons. With regard to this clonotype: Its antigen is not known.

This CDR3 has 15 amino acids. Trimming took off 8 bases at V and 5 bases at J, with 21 bases between the two ends. Germline V gives CDR1 SNHLY, CDR2 FYNNEI. The chain carries TRBV2 and TRBJ1-2; D is unclear. Sequencing was performed on blood. This sequence originates from a girl between 5 and 17 years old with multiple sclerosis. This chain's CDR3 is CASCSGPQILYGYTF. The CDR3 nucleotides are TGTGCCAGCTGTTCCGGGCCACAAATCCTTTATGGCTACACCTTC.